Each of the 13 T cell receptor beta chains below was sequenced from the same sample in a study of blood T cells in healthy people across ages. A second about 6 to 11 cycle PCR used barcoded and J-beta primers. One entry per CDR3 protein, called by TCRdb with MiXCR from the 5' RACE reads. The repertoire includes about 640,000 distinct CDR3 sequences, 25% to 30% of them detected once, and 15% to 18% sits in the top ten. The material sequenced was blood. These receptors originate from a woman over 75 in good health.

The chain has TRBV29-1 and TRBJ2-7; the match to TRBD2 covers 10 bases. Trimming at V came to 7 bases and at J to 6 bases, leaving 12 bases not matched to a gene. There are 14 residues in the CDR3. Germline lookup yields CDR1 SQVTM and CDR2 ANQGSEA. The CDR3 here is CSGTSGDISGEQYF. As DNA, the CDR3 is TGCAGCGGCACTAGCGGGGATATTAGCGGCGAGCAGTACTTC.

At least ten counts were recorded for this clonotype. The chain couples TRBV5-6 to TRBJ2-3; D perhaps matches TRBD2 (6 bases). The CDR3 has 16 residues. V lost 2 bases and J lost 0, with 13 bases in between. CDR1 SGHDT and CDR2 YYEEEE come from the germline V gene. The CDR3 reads CASSFIGDLSTDTQYF. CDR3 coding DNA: TGTGCCAGCAGCTTTATCGGGGACTTAAGCACAGATACGCAGTATTTT.

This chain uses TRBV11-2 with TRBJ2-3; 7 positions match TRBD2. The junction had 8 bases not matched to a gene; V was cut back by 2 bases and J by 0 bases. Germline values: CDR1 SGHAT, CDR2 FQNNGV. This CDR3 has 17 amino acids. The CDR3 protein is CASSLYPGGTSTDTQYF. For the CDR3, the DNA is TGTGCCAGCAGCTTATACCCCGGGGGGACCAGCACAGATACGCAGTATTTT.

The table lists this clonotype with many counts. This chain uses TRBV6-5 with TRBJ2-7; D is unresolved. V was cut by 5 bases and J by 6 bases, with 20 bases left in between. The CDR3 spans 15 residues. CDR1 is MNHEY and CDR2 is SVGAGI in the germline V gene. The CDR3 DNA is TGTGCCAGCAGTCCCATCCAGGAGTCCACTATCGAGCAGTACTTC. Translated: CASSPIQESTIEQYF.

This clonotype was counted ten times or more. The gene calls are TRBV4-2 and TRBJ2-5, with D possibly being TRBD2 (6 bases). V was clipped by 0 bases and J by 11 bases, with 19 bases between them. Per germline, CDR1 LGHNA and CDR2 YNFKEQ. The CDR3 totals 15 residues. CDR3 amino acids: CASSQDSGVPWEQYF. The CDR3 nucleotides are TGTGCCAGCAGCCAAGATTCGGGGGTGCCCTGGGAGCAGTACTTC.

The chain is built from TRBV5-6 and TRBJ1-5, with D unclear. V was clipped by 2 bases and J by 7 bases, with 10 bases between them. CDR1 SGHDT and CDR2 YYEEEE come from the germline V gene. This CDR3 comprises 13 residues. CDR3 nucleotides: TGTGCCAGCAGCTTAGGGAACGGGCAGCCCCAGCATTTT. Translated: CASSLGNGQPQHF.

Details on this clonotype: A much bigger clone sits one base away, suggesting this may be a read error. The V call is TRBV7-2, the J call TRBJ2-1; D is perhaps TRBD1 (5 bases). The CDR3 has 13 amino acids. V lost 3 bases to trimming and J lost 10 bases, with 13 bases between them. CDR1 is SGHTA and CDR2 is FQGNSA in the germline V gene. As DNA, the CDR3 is TGTGCCAGCAGCTTCGGACACTTCTACGAGCAGTTCTTC. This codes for CASSFGHFYEQFF.

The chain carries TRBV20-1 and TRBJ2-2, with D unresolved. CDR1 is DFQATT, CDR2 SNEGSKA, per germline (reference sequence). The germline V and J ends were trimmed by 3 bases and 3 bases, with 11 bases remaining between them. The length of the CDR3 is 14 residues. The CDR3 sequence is CSARPEVDTGELFF. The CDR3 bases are TGCAGTGCTAGGCCCGAGGTAGACACCGGGGAGCTGTTTTTT.

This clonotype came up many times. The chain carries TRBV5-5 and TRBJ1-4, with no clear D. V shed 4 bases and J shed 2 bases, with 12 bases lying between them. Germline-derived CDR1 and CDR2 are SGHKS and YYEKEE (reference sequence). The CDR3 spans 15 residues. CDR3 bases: TGTGCCAGCAGCAAGGGTGGGCGGACTAATGAAAAACTGTTTTTT. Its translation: CASSKGGRTNEKLFF. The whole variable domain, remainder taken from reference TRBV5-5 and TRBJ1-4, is DAGVTQSPTHLIKTRGQQVTLRCSPISGHKSVSWYQQVLGQGPQFIFQYYEKEERGRGNFPDRFSARQFPNYSSELNVNALLLGDSALYLCASSKGGRTNEKLFFGSGTQLSVL.

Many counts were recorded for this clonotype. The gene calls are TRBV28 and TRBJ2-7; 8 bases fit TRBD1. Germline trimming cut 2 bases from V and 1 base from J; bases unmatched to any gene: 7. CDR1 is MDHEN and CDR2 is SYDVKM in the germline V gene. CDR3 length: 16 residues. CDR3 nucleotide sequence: TGTGCCAGCAGTTTAATATTAGGACAGGGATCCTACGAGCAGTACTTC. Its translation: CASSLILGQGSYEQYF. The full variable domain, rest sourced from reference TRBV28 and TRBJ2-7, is DVKVTQSSRYLVKRTGEKVFLECVQDMDHENMFWYRQDPGLGLRLIYFSYDVKMKEKGDIPEGYSVSREKKERFSLILESASTNQTSMYLCASSLILGQGSYEQYFGPGTRLTVT.

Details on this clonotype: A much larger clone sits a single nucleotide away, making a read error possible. CDR3 in amino acids: CASSVATGWQETQFF. The CDR3 nucleotides are TGTGCCAGCAGCGTAGCGACAGGGTGGCAAGAGACCCAGTTCTTC. The V call is TRBV9, the J call TRBJ2-5; 7 nucleotides line up with TRBD1. The end of the DNA fits TRBJ2-1 better, so the J call may be wrong. The CDR3 totals 15 residues. CDR1 and CDR2 (germline): SGDLS, YYNGEE.

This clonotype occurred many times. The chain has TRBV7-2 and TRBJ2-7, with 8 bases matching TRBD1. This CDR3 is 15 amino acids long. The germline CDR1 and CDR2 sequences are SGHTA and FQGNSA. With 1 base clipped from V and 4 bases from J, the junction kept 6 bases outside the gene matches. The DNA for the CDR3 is TGTGCCAGCAGCTTAGAGGGCAGGGGGCCATACGAGCAGTACTTC. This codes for CASSLEGRGPYEQYF.

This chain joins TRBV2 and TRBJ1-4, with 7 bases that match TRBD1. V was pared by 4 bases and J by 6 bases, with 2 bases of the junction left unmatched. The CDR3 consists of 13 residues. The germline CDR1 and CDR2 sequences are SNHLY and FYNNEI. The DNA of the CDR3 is TGTGCCAGCAGTGGACAGGGATATGAAAAACTGTTTTTT. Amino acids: CASSGQGYEKLFF.